The following is a T cell receptor (beta chain) sequence with its context. Its specificity is not known. The entry originates in a study of T cells in localized non-small cell lung cancer. Whole-study findings and limits: An association was observed between higher blood T cell density and longer overall survival. Heterogeneity stays possible, as sequencing covered only one tumor region. Of the tissues analyzed, uninvolved adjacent lung showed maximal T cell clonality, greater than tumor. Researchers found a median around 57 of the top 100 tumor clones in adjacent lung.

V shed 0 bases and J shed 4 bases, with 12 bases lying between them. This CDR3 contains 15 residues. The germline CDR1 and CDR2 sequences are LGHNA and YNFKEQ. The protocol was immunoSEQ multiplex PCR, while the TCRdb copy is restricted to in-frame clones and leaves out a portion. The table lists 50,000 or so clones, about 85% of them singletons. Material: peripheral blood, obtained before any cancer treatment. The V call is TRBV4-2, the J call TRBJ1-2; no firm D call. The receptor's source is a female donor at least 60 years old with stage II squamous cell lung carcinoma. The CDR3 region is CASSQDWVLGYGYTF. The CDR3 DNA reads TGTGCCAGCAGCCAAGATTGGGTGCTCGGCTATGGCTACACCTTC.